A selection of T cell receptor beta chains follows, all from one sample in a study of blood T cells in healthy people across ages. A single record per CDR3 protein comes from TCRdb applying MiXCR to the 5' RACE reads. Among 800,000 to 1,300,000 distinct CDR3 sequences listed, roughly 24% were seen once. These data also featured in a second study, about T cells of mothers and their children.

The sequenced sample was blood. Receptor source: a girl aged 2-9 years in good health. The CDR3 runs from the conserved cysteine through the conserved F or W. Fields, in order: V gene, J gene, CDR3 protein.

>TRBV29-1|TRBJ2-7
CSVGRSSYEQYF
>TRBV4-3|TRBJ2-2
CASSQDPGRNPLTGELFF
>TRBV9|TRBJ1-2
CASSVGGRPNYGYTF
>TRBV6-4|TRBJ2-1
CASSDSGGSSYNEQFF
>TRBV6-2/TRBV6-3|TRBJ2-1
CASSTRLAGSYNEQFF
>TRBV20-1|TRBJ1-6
CSASRGPAGTPLHF
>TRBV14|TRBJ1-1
CASSQVSFWDTEAVF
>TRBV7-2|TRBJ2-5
CASSPDGTTYQETQYF
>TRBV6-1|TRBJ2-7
CASSVAFASVDEQYF
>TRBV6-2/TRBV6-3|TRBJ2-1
CASRPLAGGSYNEQLF
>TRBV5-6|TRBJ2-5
CASSVTSGSLQETQYF
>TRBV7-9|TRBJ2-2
CASSWSGELFF
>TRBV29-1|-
CSVEGNYEQYF
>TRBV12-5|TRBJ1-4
CASGFHSGTPGGNEKLFF
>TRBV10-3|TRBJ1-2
CAISRQLLYGYTF
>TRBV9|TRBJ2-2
CASSATRSTGELFF
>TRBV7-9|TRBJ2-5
CASSFPPQGRKETQYF